A selection of T cell receptor beta chains follows, all from one sample in a study of CD8+CD57+ T cells in acquired aplastic anemia. TCRdb used MiXCR to reprocess the reads, holding one entry per CDR3 protein. Counted here are a few hundred thousand distinct CDR3 sequences, 45% to 70% occurring once; the ten biggest clones make up roughly 8%. The sample comprised sorted CD4+, CD8+, or CD8+CD57+ T cells (not recorded which) from PBMCs. These receptors came from a human donor with severe aplastic anemia or a healthy control (not recorded which). The conserved cysteine and the conserved F or W are not part of the CDR3 here. The size field is filled for only some rows; it gives once, few, many or a size class.

size	J	V	CDR3
NA	TRBJ2-7	TRBV19	ASSSPRRTGGNYEQY
NA	TRBJ2-7	TRBV7-9	ASSLVFSYEQY
NA	TRBJ1-5	TRBV12-3/TRBV12-4	ASSRGVQPQH
NA	TRBJ2-5	TRBV19	ASSTLDRATQETQY
few	TRBJ2-5	TRBV30	AWSPGTGPQGAQY
many	TRBJ1-1	TRBV7-9	ASTPRPGEVVAF
few	TRBJ2-7	TRBV15	ATSRAASGSYEQY
NA	TRBJ2-5	TRBV7-3	ASWMAGEETQY
NA	TRBJ1-4	TRBV15	ATSRDRGTGDEKLF
NA	TRBJ1-6	TRBV20-1	SAGAGRFNSPLH
NA	TRBJ1-6	TRBV9	ASSVGQGEGSPLH
few	TRBJ2-1	TRBV2	ASNLAGYNEQF
NA	TRBJ2-5	TRBV7-3	ASSQDLTEETQY
NA	TRBJ1-3	TRBV20-1	SARDGAGVAGNTIY
NA	TRBJ2-5	TRBV7-2	ASSLGRRLALAQETQY
many	TRBJ1-2	TRBV6-6	ATQTGDSGYT
many	TRBJ2-1	TRBV2	ASSSYNEQF
NA	TRBJ1-2	TRBV10-3	ASNTGYGNYGYT
NA	TRBJ2-2	TRBV20-1	SAIDLLGQGAGELF
NA	TRBJ1-1	TRBV14	ASSQDLLPNTEAF
many	TRBJ2-7	TRBV7-2	ASSPPRDRGLPEQY
once	TRBJ1-4	TRBV6-4	ASGDPSGQGVGEKLF
NA	TRBJ1-2	TRBV29-1	SVESLGYGYT
NA	TRBJ1-6	TRBV20-1	SARDGESRSPLH
NA	TRBJ2-1	TRBV10-3	AARSEGQGANFNEQF
many	TRBJ1-1	TRBV5-1	ASSDGTVSLGAF
NA	TRBJ2-7	TRBV2	ATSKAQDYEQY
NA	TRBJ2-7	TRBV20-1	SASSGTGYEQY
many	TRBJ2-3	TRBV2	ASRLGGLAGITDTQY